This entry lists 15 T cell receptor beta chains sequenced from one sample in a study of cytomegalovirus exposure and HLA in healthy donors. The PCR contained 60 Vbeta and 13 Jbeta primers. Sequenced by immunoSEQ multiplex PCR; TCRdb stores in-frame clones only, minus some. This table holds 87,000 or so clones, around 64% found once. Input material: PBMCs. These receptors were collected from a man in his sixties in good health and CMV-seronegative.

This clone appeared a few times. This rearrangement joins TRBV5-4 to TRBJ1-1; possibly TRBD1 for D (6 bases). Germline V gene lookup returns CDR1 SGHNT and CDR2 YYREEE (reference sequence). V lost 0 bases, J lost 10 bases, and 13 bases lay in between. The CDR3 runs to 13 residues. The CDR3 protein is CASSLDRAPRAFF. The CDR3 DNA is TGTGCCAGCAGCTTGGACAGGGCTCCCCGAGCTTTCTTT.

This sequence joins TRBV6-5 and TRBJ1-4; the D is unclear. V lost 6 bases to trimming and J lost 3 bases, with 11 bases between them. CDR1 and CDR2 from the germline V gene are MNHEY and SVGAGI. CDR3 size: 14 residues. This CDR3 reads CASSSTLPNEKLFF. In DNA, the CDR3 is TGTGCCAGCAGCTCCACATTACCTAATGAAAAACTGTTTTTT.

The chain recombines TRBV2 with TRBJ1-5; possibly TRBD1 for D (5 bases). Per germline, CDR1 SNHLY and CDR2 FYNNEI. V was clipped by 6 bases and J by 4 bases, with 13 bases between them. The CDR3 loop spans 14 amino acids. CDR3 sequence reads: CASSRTLSNQPQHF. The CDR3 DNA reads TGTGCCAGCAGCAGGACACTTTCAAATCAGCCCCAGCATTTT.

Here the CDR3 reads CASSLGQGGQPQHF. CDR3 nucleotide sequence: TGTGCCAGCAGCTTGGGACAGGGGGGTCAGCCCCAGCATTTT. This chain links TRBV5-6 with TRBJ1-5; 9 positions agree with TRBD1. This CDR3 has 14 amino acids. Germline CDR1 is SGHDT and CDR2 is YYEEEE. Trimming at V came to 0 bases and at J to 6 bases, leaving 1 base not matched to a gene.

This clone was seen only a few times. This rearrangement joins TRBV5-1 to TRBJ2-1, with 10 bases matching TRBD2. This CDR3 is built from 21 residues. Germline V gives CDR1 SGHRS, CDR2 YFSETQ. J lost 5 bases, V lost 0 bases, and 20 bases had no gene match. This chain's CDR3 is CASSLDAQQGVLAGANNEQFF. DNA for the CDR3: TGCGCCAGCAGCTTGGACGCTCAGCAGGGGGTTCTAGCGGGAGCTAACAATGAGCAGTTCTTC.

The CDR3 coding sequence is TGTGCCAGCAGCCACCGGACAGGGAACACTGAAGCTTTCTTT. As protein: CASSHRTGNTEAFF. The rearrangement joins TRBV5-8 to TRBJ1-1; 7 bases are a match to TRBD1. Germline V gene data show CDR1 as SGHTS and CDR2 as YDEGEE. The CDR3 length is 14 residues. V lost 4 bases to trimming and J lost 1 base; unmatched junction nucleotides: 4. The full variable domain, its missing parts supplied by reference TRBV5-8 and TRBJ1-1, is EAGVTQSPTHLIKTRGQQATLRCSPISGHTSVYWYQQALGLGLQFLLWYDEGEERNRGNFPPRFSGRQFPNYSSELNVNALELEDSALYLCASSHRTGNTEAFFGQGTRLTVV.

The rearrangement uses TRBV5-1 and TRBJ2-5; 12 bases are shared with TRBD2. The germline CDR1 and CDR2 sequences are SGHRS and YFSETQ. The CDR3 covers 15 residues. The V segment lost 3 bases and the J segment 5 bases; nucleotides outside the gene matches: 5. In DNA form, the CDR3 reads TGCGCCAGCAGCTCTAGCGGGAGGGCCCTTGAGACCCAGTACTTC. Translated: CASSSSGRALETQYF.

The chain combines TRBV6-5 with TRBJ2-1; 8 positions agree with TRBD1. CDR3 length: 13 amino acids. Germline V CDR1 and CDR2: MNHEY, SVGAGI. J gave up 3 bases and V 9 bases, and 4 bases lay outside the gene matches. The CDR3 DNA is TGTGCCAGGCGGGACAGGAACTACAATGAGCAGTTCTTC. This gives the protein CARRDRNYNEQFF.

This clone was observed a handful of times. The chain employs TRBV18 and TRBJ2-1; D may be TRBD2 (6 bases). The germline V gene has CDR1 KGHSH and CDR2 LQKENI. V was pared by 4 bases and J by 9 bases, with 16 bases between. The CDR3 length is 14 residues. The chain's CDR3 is CASSLDEGGGEQFF. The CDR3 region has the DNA TGTGCCAGCTCACTGGACGAGGGAGGTGGTGAGCAGTTCTTC.

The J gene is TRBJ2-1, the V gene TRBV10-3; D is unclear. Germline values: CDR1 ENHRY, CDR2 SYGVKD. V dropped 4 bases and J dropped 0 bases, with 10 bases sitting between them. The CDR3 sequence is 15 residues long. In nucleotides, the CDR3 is TGTGCCATCAGTGTTAACCCTAGCTCCTACAATGAGCAGTTCTTC. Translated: CAISVNPSSYNEQFF.

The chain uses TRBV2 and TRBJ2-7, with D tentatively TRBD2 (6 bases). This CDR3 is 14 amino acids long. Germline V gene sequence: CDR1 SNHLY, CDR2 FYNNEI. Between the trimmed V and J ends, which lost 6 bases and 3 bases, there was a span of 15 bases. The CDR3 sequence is CASREGGGNYEQYF. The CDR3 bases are TGTGCCAGCAGGGAGGGCGGTGGGAACTACGAGCAGTACTTC.

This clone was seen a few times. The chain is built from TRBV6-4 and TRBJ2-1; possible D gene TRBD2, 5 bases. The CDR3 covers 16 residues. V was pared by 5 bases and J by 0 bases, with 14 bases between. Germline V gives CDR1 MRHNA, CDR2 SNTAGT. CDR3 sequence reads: CASSILSASSYNEQFF. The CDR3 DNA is TGTGCCAGCAGTATTCTTAGCGCGAGCTCCTACAATGAGCAGTTCTTC.

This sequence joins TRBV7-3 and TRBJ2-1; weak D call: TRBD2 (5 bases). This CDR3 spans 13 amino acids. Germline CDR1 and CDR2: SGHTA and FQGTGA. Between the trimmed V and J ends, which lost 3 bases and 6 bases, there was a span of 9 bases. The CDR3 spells CASSFDYTNEQFF. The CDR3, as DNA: TGTGCCAGCAGCTTTGACTACACCAATGAGCAGTTCTTC.

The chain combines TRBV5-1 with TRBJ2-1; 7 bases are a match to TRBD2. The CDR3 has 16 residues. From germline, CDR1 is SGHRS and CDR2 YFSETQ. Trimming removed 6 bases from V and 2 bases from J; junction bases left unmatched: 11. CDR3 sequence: CASIPVGGSPYNEQFF. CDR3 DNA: TGCGCCAGCATTCCCGTAGGCGGGAGTCCCTACAATGAGCAGTTCTTC.

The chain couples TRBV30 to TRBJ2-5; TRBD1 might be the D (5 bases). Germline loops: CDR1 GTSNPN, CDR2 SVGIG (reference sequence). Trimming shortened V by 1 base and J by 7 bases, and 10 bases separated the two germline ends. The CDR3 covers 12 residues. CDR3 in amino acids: CAWSGGLGTQYF. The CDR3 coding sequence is TGTGCCTGGAGTGGGGGCCTTGGGACCCAGTACTTC.